The TCR beta chain described here comes from a study of blood T cell repertoires in COVID-19. For the study at large: Material from acute and convalescent COVID-19 was sourced from the United States, Italy and Spain. PBMCs, B-cell-depleted T cells, or T cells were the source of the cDNA or gDNA that made up the material.

Per the authors' pipeline: It was from reference gene primer amplification that nucleated cell counts were estimated. Sequenced by immunoSEQ multiplex PCR; TCRdb stores in-frame clones only, minus some. V, J and clone size are taken as reported in that table, and D and trimming were inferred from the DNA itself. The sample has about 42,000 clones; roughly 80% are singletons. This CDR3 comprises 14 residues. Per germline, CDR1 SGHRS and CDR2 YFSETQ. Germline trimming cut 0 bases from V and 6 bases from J; bases unmatched to any gene: 2. The sample consisted of peripheral blood. The V call is TRBV5-1, the J call TRBJ1-2, with TRBD1 matching over 10 bases. The source of this sequence is a woman between 65 and 79 years old with acute or convalescent COVID-19. This CDR3 reads CASSLGGTGDGYTF. The CDR3, as DNA: TGCGCCAGCAGCTTGGGTGGGACAGGGGATGGCTACACCTTC.